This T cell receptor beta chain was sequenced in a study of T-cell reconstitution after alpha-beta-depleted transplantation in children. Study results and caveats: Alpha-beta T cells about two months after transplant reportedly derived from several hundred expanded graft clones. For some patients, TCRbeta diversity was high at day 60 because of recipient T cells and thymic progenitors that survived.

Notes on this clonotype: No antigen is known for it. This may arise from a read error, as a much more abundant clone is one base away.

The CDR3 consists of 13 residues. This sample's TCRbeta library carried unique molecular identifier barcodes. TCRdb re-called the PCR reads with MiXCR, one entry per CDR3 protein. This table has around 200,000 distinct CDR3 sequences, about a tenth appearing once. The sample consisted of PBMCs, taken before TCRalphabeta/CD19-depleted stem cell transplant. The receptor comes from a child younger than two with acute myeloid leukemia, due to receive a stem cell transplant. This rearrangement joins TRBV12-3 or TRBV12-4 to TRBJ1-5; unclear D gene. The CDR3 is CACSLVIREPQHF. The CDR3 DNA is TGTGCCTGCAGTTTAGTAATTCGGGAGCCCCAGCATTTT.